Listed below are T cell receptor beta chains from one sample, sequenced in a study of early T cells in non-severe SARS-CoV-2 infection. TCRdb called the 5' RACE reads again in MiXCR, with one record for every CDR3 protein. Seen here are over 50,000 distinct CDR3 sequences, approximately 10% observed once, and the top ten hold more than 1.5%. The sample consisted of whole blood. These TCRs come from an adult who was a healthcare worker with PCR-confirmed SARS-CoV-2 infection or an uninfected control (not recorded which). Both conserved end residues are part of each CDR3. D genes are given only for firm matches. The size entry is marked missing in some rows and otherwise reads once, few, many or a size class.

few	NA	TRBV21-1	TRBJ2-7	CASIRAGGVGEQYF	TGTGCCAGCATTCGAGCGGGGGGCGTCGGAGAGCAGTACTTC
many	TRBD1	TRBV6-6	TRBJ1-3	CASSSRTGGTGNTIYF	TGTGCCAGCAGTTCCCGGACAGGGGGCACCGGAAACACCATATATTTT
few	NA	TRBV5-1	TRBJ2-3	CASSLGSRRTDTQYF	TGCGCCAGCAGCTTGGGCTCTCGGAGGACAGATACGCAGTATTTT
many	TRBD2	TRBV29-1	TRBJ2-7	CSVGGDYEQYF	TGCAGCGTGGGAGGGGACTACGAGCAGTACTTC
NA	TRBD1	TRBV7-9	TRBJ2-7	CASSSQDRAYEQYF	TGTGCCAGCAGCTCGCAGGACAGGGCATACGAGCAGTACTTC
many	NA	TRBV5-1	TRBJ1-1	CASSLAVGTEAFF	TGCGCCAGCAGCTTGGCGGTGGGGACTGAAGCTTTCTTT
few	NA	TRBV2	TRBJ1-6	CASTPGWVGSPLHF	TGTGCCAGCACCCCCGGATGGGTTGGTTCACCCCTCCACTTT
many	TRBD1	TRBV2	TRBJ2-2	CASRQGYTGELFF	TGTGCCAGCCGACAGGGGTACACCGGGGAGCTGTTTTTT
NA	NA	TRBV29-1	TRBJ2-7	CSVVTRLGNEQYF	TGCAGCGTTGTGACCCGGTTAGGGAACGAGCAGTACTTC
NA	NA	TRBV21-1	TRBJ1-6	CASTIPLDSQGSPLHF	TGTGCCAGCACCATCCCCCTGGACAGCCAAGGATCACCCCTCCACTTT
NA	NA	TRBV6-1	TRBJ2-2	CASTPGVGNTGELFF	TGTGCCAGCACTCCGGGCGTTGGCAACACCGGGGAGCTGTTTTTT
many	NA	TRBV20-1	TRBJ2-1	CSARDVSWDEQFF	TGCAGTGCTAGAGATGTTAGTTGGGATGAGCAGTTCTTC
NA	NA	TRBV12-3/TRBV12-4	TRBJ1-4	CASSPGATNEKLFF	TGTGCCAGCAGCCCAGGGGCAACTAATGAAAAACTGTTTTTT